The rows below give T cell receptor beta chains drawn from one sample of a study of T cell responses to AZD1222 COVID-19 vaccine. Data came from immunoSEQ multiplex PCR; TCRdb stores just in-frame clones and leaves some out. The sample contains approximately 100,000 clones, just under 90% of which appear only once. The sample was peripheral blood, taken on day 0 of AZD1222 vaccination. The receptor source for this set is an adult in good health. Both conserved end residues are part of each CDR3. The order of the fields is CDR3 DNA, CDR3 protein, D gene, clone size, J gene, V gene. A D gene is named only where the DNA matches it firmly. Clone sizes are given selectively: once, few, many, or a class where the clone is expanded.

DNA: TGTGCCAGCAGCTTAGCAGCGACACCCATAAGCAATCAGCCCCAGCATTTT
CDR3: CASSLAATPISNQPQHF
D: .
size: .
J: TRBJ1-5
V: TRBV7-2

DNA: TGTGCCAGCAGCGTAGCCCCCCAGACAGGGTATAACGAGCAGTACTTC
CDR3: CASSVAPQTGYNEQYF
D: TRBD1
size: .
J: TRBJ2-7
V: TRBV9

DNA: TGTGCCAGCAGTTTATCTTGGTACGAGCAGTACTTC
CDR3: CASSLSWYEQYF
D: .
size: .
J: TRBJ2-7
V: TRBV28

DNA: TGTGCCAGCAGCCTACAGGCCACAACGGACTATGGCTACACCTTC
CDR3: CASSLQATTDYGYTF
D: .
size: .
J: TRBJ1-2
V: TRBV3-1/TRBV3-2

DNA: TGTGCCAGCAGTTTTCGACAGGGGTGGGTGCTAGCGGGGTACAATGAGCAGTTCTTC
CDR3: CASSFRQGWVLAGYNEQFF
D: .
size: .
J: TRBJ2-1
V: TRBV28

DNA: TGTGCCAGCTCACCACCCACGGACAGCTACAATGAGCAGTTCTTC
CDR3: CASSPPTDSYNEQFF
D: .
size: once
J: TRBJ2-1
V: TRBV18

DNA: TGTGCCAGCAGCTACGGGACGGGGGAGGAAAAACTGTTTTTT
CDR3: CASSYGTGEEKLFF
D: .
size: .
J: TRBJ1-4
V: TRBV7-9

DNA: TGTGCCAGCAGTAGGGCAGGAAACTATGGCTACACCTTC
CDR3: CASSRAGNYGYTF
D: .
size: .
J: TRBJ1-2
V: TRBV6-5

DNA: TGTGCCAGCAGCTTGGTCGGGAGGGCCTACGAGCAGTACTTC
CDR3: CASSLVGRAYEQYF
D: TRBD2
size: .
J: TRBJ2-7
V: TRBV7-9

DNA: TGTGCCAGCAGCGCTAGCGGGCCCTCCCCGGAGAATGAGCAGTTCTTC
CDR3: CASSASGPSPENEQFF
D: TRBD2
size: once
J: TRBJ2-1
V: TRBV9

DNA: TGTGCCAGCAGCTTAGAACTAGCGGGAGATGAGCAGTTCTTC
CDR3: CASSLELAGDEQFF
D: TRBD2
size: .
J: TRBJ2-1
V: TRBV7-9

DNA: TGTGCCAGCAGCCCCGGGGGGGGCCCGACAGATACGCAGTATTTT
CDR3: CASSPGGGPTDTQYF
D: TRBD2
size: .
J: TRBJ2-3
V: TRBV11-3

DNA: TGTGCCAGCAGCCCAACCGGGTGGGGCACTGAAGCTTTCTTT
CDR3: CASSPTGWGTEAFF
D: .
size: few
J: TRBJ1-1
V: TRBV7-8

DNA: TGTGCCATTAGGGGGGAAAAAGGCCAGCCCCAGCATTTT
CDR3: CAIRGEKGQPQHF
D: .
size: few
J: TRBJ1-5
V: TRBV12-3/TRBV12-4

DNA: TGTGCCAGCAGGCAAGCAGTTAGCACAGATACGCAGTATTTT
CDR3: CASRQAVSTDTQYF
D: .
size: .
J: TRBJ2-3
V: TRBV6-5

DNA: TGTGCCAGCAGTTACGGGCTAGCGGGAAGCGAGCAGTACTTC
CDR3: CASSYGLAGSEQYF
D: TRBD2
size: .
J: TRBJ2-7
V: TRBV6-2/TRBV6-3

DNA: TGTGCCAGCAGATACGGACAGGGTTTGGATACGCAGTATTTT
CDR3: CASRYGQGLDTQYF
D: TRBD1
size: .
J: TRBJ2-3
V: TRBV27

DNA: TGTGCCAGCAGCCAACAGGCAGGGGGCAACTATGGCTACACCTTC
CDR3: CASSQQAGGNYGYTF
D: TRBD1
size: .
J: TRBJ1-2
V: TRBV7-2

DNA: TGTGCCAGTTCAGGGGGGCTTTCTAATGAAAAACTGTTTTTT
CDR3: CASSGGLSNEKLFF
D: TRBD1
size: .
J: TRBJ1-4
V: TRBV19

DNA: TGTGCCAGCTCACCAATCTCGGACACCATATATTTT
CDR3: CASSPISDTIYF
D: .
size: .
J: TRBJ1-3
V: TRBV18

DNA: TGTGCCAGCAGCAGACCGGCCGTGACAGCCATGAACACTGAAGCTTTCTTT
CDR3: CASSRPAVTAMNTEAFF
D: .
size: .
J: TRBJ1-1
V: TRBV13

DNA: TGCAGCGCCCCCCTTTCGAGGAAGGGGAACTATGGCTACACCTTC
CDR3: CSAPLSRKGNYGYTF
D: .
size: .
J: TRBJ1-2
V: TRBV29-1

DNA: TGTGCCAGCAGTTTGTCGGCTAGCGGGAGGAATGAGCAGTTCTTC
CDR3: CASSLSASGRNEQFF
D: TRBD2
size: .
J: TRBJ2-1
V: TRBV27

DNA: TGTGCCAGCAGCGTAAGGGGGGGAGATGAAAAACTGTTTTTT
CDR3: CASSVRGGDEKLFF
D: .
size: .
J: TRBJ1-4
V: TRBV7-9

DNA: TGCGCCAGCGGGGAAGGGATAGGGGCTGGAAACACCATATATTTT
CDR3: CASGEGIGAGNTIYF
D: .
size: .
J: TRBJ1-3
V: TRBV10-2

DNA: TGTGCCTGGGAGGGGGCGCGAAACACTGAAGCTTTCTTT
CDR3: CAWEGARNTEAFF
D: TRBD1
size: .
J: TRBJ1-1
V: TRBV30

DNA: TGTGCCAGCAGTTTAGGACGGCGGGGCTACACCTTC
CDR3: CASSLGRRGYTF
D: .
size: .
J: TRBJ1-2
V: TRBV28

DNA: TGTGCCAGCAGTTCCGGGACAGGAGCCCCTATCGGCTATGGCTACACCTTC
CDR3: CASSSGTGAPIGYGYTF
D: TRBD1
size: once
J: TRBJ1-2
V: TRBV28